The source of this T cell receptor (beta chain) is a study of T cell repertoires in cytomegalovirus infection. In TCRdb, the reads were re-called with MiXCR into one record per CDR3 protein. The sample has about 920,000 distinct CDR3 sequences; under 40% are singletons. This CDR3 region has 16 residues. Per germline, CDR1 MNHEY and CDR2 SVGAGI. The V and J ends lost 6 bases and 0 bases, in that order; junction bases with no gene match: 6. On this clonotype: Its specificity is not known.

The sample was cultured CD8+ T cells from PBMCs, taken from culture after CMV antigen stimulation. V usage is TRBV6-5 and J usage is TRBJ2-5, with TRBD2 identical over 11 bases. The receptor comes from a human donor in good health (CMV status not recorded). Some clones in this sample may be carry-over from other donors' samples. CDR3 loop: CASSLLAGDHQETQYF. The CDR3 nucleotides are TGTGCCAGCAGCCTACTAGCGGGGGACCACCAAGAGACCCAGTACTTC.